This T cell receptor beta chain was identified during a study of T-cell reconstitution after alpha-beta-depleted transplantation in children. Trimming took 0 bases from V and 7 from J; bases not matched to a gene: 12. Per the germline V gene, CDR1 is WSHSY and CDR2 is SAAADI. This CDR3 comprises 17 residues. Overall study results and limits: Approximately two months post-transplant, alpha-beta T cells reportedly originated from several hundred expanded graft clones. Recipient T cells and thymic progenitors that survived were the source of the high TCRbeta diversity seen at day 60 in some patients. By one year post-transplant, T-cell counts and diversity largely arose from T cells that were newly produced.

This sample's TCRbeta library carried unique molecular identifier barcodes. TCRdb itself ran the PCR reads through MiXCR, one entry per CDR3 protein. This sample has 98,000 or so distinct CDR3 sequences; about a quarter occur once, and the top ten carry about a fifth. The table lists this clonotype with many counts. Its antigen is unidentified. The receptor was derived from a boy aged 2 to 10 with acute lymphoblastic leukemia, due to receive a stem cell transplant. This sample comprised PBMCs, obtained before TCRalphabeta/CD19-depleted stem cell transplant. V usage is TRBV10-2 and J usage is TRBJ2-1, with 7 bases lining up with TRBD2. CDR3 region: CASSESPASGTLNEQFF. The CDR3 region has the DNA TGCGCCAGCAGTGAGTCCCCCGCTAGCGGAACTCTGAATGAGCAGTTCTTC.